This T cell receptor (beta chain) was identified during a study of OX40 agonist ivuxolimab in advanced cancers. As regards this clone: What it binds is not known.

TCRdb's copy holds only in-frame clones and misses some; the assay was immunoSEQ multiplex PCR. The repertoire has about 49,000 clones, 85% of them found once; the top ten carry 20%. The study's findings and limits: At 0.1 to 3.0 mg/kg and by week 6, clonal expansion occurred in CD4+ and CD8+ blood T cells.

Deletions cut 1 base from V and 0 bases from J, with 16 bases between. Germline CDR1 reads SGHTA; CDR2 reads FQGNSA. This CDR3 spans 18 amino acids. Autoimmune disease history or systemic immunosuppression was exclusionary. This chain uses TRBV7-2 with TRBJ2-1, with D unresolved. The sequencing here drew on CD4+ or CD8+ T cells sorted from blood, taken in a trial of the OX40 agonist ivuxolimab. This receptor was obtained from an adult with an advanced solid tumor such as melanoma, head and neck, liver or kidney cancer. CDR3 sequence reads: CASSLEIPRFSSYNEQFF. CDR3 DNA: TGTGCCAGCAGCTTAGAGATCCCGCGATTCAGCTCCTACAATGAGCAGTTCTTC. The full variable domain, with the rest looked up from reference TRBV7-2 and TRBJ2-1, is GAGVSQSPSNKVTEKGKDVELRCDPISGHTALYWYRQSLGQGLEFLIYFQGNSAPDKSGLPSDRFSAERTGGSVSTLTIQRTQQEDSAVYLCASSLEIPRFSSYNEQFFGPGTRLTVL.